The 30 T cell receptor beta chains below all came from one sample that was sequenced in a study of blood T cells in healthy people across ages. A J-beta primer mix and a sample-barcoded 5' primer were used in a second PCR of about 7 to 12 cycles. TCRdb re-derived calls from the 5' RACE reads in MiXCR, one entry per CDR3 protein. Among about 1,000,000 distinct CDR3 sequences listed, 40% to 45% were seen once. The sequencing input was blood. These receptor sequences come from a woman aged 55-75 years in good health.

This sequence joins TRBV9 and TRBJ1-2; D perhaps matches TRBD1 (5 bases). Germline V lookup: CDR1 SGDLS, CDR2 YYNGEE. Trimming shortened V by 4 bases and J by 2 bases, and 15 bases separated the two germline ends. The CDR3 extends over 15 amino acids. CDR3 DNA: TGTGCCAGCAGCTCCCCGGGACTTCCAAACTATGGCTACACCTTC. It translates to CASSSPGLPNYGYTF.

A few counts support this clonotype. The chain combines TRBV4-1 with TRBJ2-7; 10 bases match TRBD2. There are 16 residues in the CDR3. Germline loops: CDR1 MGHRA, CDR2 YSYEKL. The trim removed 1 base at V and 5 bases at J, leaving 8 bases unmatched. This CDR3 reads CASSQAFTSGTHEQYF. Written as DNA, the CDR3 is TGCGCCAGCAGCCAAGCGTTTACTAGCGGGACCCACGAGCAGTACTTC.

The V and J genes are TRBV4-3 and TRBJ2-3, with 9 bases fitting TRBD1. V shed 1 base, J shed 4 bases, and the junction held 6 bases outside the gene matches. The CDR3 totals 16 residues. Germline V gene sequence: CDR1 LGHNA, CDR2 YSLEER. Written as DNA, the CDR3 is TGCGCCAGCAGCCAAGTAGGGACAGGGATCGCAGATACGCAGTATTTT. Its protein is CASSQVGTGIADTQYF.

This clonotype was counted between two and nine times. The CDR3 spells CATLKRLFGSYEQYF. CDR3 coding DNA: TGTGCCACCCTAAAGCGTCTATTTGGCTCCTACGAGCAGTACTTC. The chain links TRBV15 to TRBJ2-7; D remains ambiguous. V lost 8 bases, J lost 0 bases, and 17 bases lay in between. Germline values: CDR1 LNHNV, CDR2 YYDKDF (reference sequence). The CDR3 contains 15 residues.

In regard to this clonotype: A junction boundary mismatches the germline segment, possibly from a read error. V is TRBV4-1 and J is TRBJ2-1; 8 bases fit TRBD2. There are 17 residues in the CDR3. Germline assignment: CDR1 MGHRA and CDR2 YSYEKL. The CDR3 DNA is TGCGCCAGCAGCTTGGGGACTAGATTCGTTCAGTTCAATGAGCGGTTCTTC. Translated: CASSLGTRFVQFNERFF.

This clonotype was found a few times. The genes are TRBV27 and TRBJ2-5; D assignment may be TRBD1 or TRBD2 (5 bases each). V was trimmed by 1 base and J by 0 bases, leaving 12 bases between them. CDR1 MNHEY and CDR2 SMNVEV come from the germline V gene (reference sequence). The CDR3 totals 16 residues. The CDR3 reads CASSLYPGQYQETQYF. The CDR3 region has the DNA TGTGCCAGCAGTTTATATCCGGGGCAGTACCAAGAGACCCAGTACTTC.

This rearrangement joins TRBV7-2 to TRBJ1-6; D is uncertain. Trimming removed 2 bases from V and 12 bases from J, with 5 bases in between. The V gene's germline CDR1 is SGHTA and CDR2 FQGNSA. The CDR3 sequence is 11 residues long. CDR3 nucleotide sequence: TGTGCCAGCAGCTTAACGGGACCCCTCCACTTT. Amino acids: CASSLTGPLHF. The full variable domain, completed using reference TRBV7-2 and TRBJ1-6, is GAGVSQSPSNKVTEKGKDVELRCDPISGHTALYWYRQSLGQGLEFLIYFQGNSAPDKSGLPSDRFSAERTGGSVSTLTIQRTQQEDSAVYLCASSLTGPLHFGNGTRLTVT.

Worth noting for this clonotype: A single base separates this from a much larger clone, so it may be a read error. The chain is built from TRBV12-3 or TRBV12-4 and TRBJ2-1; a weak D match, TRBD2 (5 bases). This CDR3 region has 12 residues. The CDR3 protein is CASRLGQREQFF. CDR3 in DNA: TGTGCCAGCAGGTTAGGCCAGCGGGAGCAGTTCTTC.

The gene calls are TRBV27 and TRBJ2-4; perhaps TRBD2 as D (5 bases). The tail of the sequence fits TRBJ2-7 better, so the J call may be wrong. Germline values: CDR1 MNHEY, CDR2 SMNVEV (reference sequence). This CDR3 is built from 14 residues. Here the CDR3 reads CASSPSAGPCEQYF. In DNA, the CDR3 is TGTGCCAGCAGTCCTTCGGCGGGTCCCTGCGAGCAGTACTTC.

This chain uses TRBV29-1 with TRBJ2-1; D unclear. The CDR3 is made up of 14 amino acids. Trimming left V 4 bases short and J 9 bases short, with 19 bases between. The germline gives CDR1 SQVTM, CDR2 ANQGSEA. The CDR3 DNA reads as TGCAGCGTTGTACCCGTTAACGCAGGTCGTGAGCAGTTCTTC. Amino acids: CSVVPVNAGREQFF.

This clonotype was found many times. The rearrangement links TRBV6-2 or TRBV6-3 to TRBJ2-1; 8 nucleotides line up with TRBD2. The CDR3 has 15 amino acids. CDR1 is MNHEY and CDR2 is SVGEGT in the germline V gene. V lost 6 bases, J lost 0 bases, and 4 bases stayed unmatched. The CDR3, as DNA: TGTGCCAGCAGGCCAAGCGGGAGCTCCTACAATGAGCAGTTCTTC. Translated: CASRPSGSSYNEQFF.

A few counts support this clonotype. The CDR3 reads CATSDPGNRGSHTF. Written as DNA, the CDR3 is TGTGCCACCAGTGACCCAGGGAATCGAGGTAGCCACACCTTC. V usage is TRBV24-1 and J usage is TRBJ1-2; D perhaps matches TRBD1 (5 bases). The V gene's germline CDR1 is KGHDR and CDR2 SFDVKD. The ends were cut back, 4 bases at V and 12 bases at J, with 20 bases in the middle. The CDR3 totals 14 residues.

V usage is TRBV20-1 and J usage is TRBJ2-1; 10 bases are shared with TRBD2. CDR3 length: 14 residues. Germline V lookup: CDR1 DFQATT, CDR2 SNEGSKA (reference sequence). CDR3: CSPSRAGGRNEQFF. Here the CDR3 DNA reads TGCAGCCCCTCGAGAGCGGGGGGGCGGAATGAGCAGTTCTTC.

This sequence joins TRBV9 and TRBJ2-3; D is uncertain. CDR1 is SGDLS, CDR2 YYNGEE, per germline. Trimming took off 0 bases at V and 3 bases at J, with 11 bases between the two ends. CDR3 length: 15 residues. The DNA for the CDR3 is TGTGCCAGCAGCGTAGAAGGCGTCTGGACAGATACGCAGTATTTT. Encoded protein: CASSVEGVWTDTQYF.

The V call is TRBV6-2 or TRBV6-3, the J call TRBJ2-7, with 7 nucleotides matching TRBD1. Trimming took 6 bases from V and 6 from J; bases not matched to a gene: 11. CDR3 length: 14 residues. Per the germline V gene, CDR1 is MNHEY and CDR2 is SVGEGT. The CDR3 DNA follows: TGTGCCAGCAGCCAAACGGGACAGCGCAGCGAGCAGTACTTC. Translating it yields CASSQTGQRSEQYF.

This clonotype came up a few times. The CDR3 loop reads CASSTTGSGNSPLHF. CDR3 coding DNA: TGTGCCAGCAGTACTACAGGGTCGGGGAATTCACCCCTCCACTTT. The V call is TRBV12-3 or TRBV12-4, the J call TRBJ1-6, with a possible D match to TRBD1 (6 bases). Trimming left V 5 bases short and J 7 bases short, with 15 bases between. The CDR3 covers 15 residues.

The V call is TRBV29-1, the J call TRBJ2-7; D is uncertain. The CDR3 runs 11 residues. Germline V gives CDR1 SQVTM, CDR2 ANQGSEA. V was cut by 4 bases and J by 1 base, with 5 bases left in between. The CDR3 coding sequence is TGCAGCGTTGGGGAATCCTACGAGCAGTACTTC. Its protein is CSVGESYEQYF.

The genes are TRBV6-1 and TRBJ2-3; 13 nucleotides match TRBD2. V dropped 4 bases and J dropped 0; count of bases not matched to a gene: 13. Germline loops: CDR1 MNHNS, CDR2 SASEGT. This CDR3 comprises 20 residues. The CDR3 nucleotides read TGTGCCAGCAGTGCTGGACGCCGGACTAGCGGGGGCTCTAGCACAGATACGCAGTATTTT. Protein sequence: CASSAGRRTSGGSSTDTQYF.

The V and J genes are TRBV28 and TRBJ1-5; D gene uncertain. The V and J ends lost 6 bases and 1 base respectively, with 10 bases between them. This CDR3 spans 14 amino acids. From germline, CDR1 is MDHEN and CDR2 SYDVKM. CDR3 DNA sequence: TGTGCCAGCAGATGGACCGGGAGCAATCAGCCCCAGCATTTT. Encoded protein: CASRWTGSNQPQHF.

This clonotype was found a few times. The chain recombines TRBV28 with TRBJ2-1, with D unresolved. There are 16 residues in the CDR3. The germline V and J ends were trimmed by 6 bases and 7 bases, with 22 bases remaining between them. Germline lookup yields CDR1 MDHEN and CDR2 SYDVKM. The chain's CDR3 is CASSQYRSPPLNEQFF. In DNA form, the CDR3 reads TGTGCCAGCAGCCAATACCGGAGTCCCCCTTTGAATGAGCAGTTCTTC.

CDR3 amino acids: CASSLALGTGSYEQYF. CDR3 in DNA: TGTGCCAGCAGTTTAGCGCTAGGGACAGGGAGCTACGAGCAGTACTTC. The chain couples TRBV12-3 or TRBV12-4 to TRBJ2-7; the match to TRBD1 covers 9 bases. The J segment lost 3 bases and the V segment lost 0 bases, leaving 6 bases of the junction unmatched. This CDR3 comprises 16 residues.

The rearrangement joins TRBV6-1 to TRBJ1-3; tentatively, D is TRBD1 (6 bases). Germline V lookup: CDR1 MNHNS, CDR2 SASEGT. The CDR3 is 16 amino acids. The V and J ends lost 6 bases and 0 bases respectively, with 15 bases between them. The CDR3 bases are TGTGCCAGCAGCGAAACAGGGCCTCGCTCTGGAAACACCATATATTTT. Its protein is CASSETGPRSGNTIYF.

This clonotype was detected only once. V and J are TRBV4-2 and TRBJ2-3, with TRBD1 identical over 8 bases. This CDR3 spans 17 amino acids. Germline assignment: CDR1 LGHNA and CDR2 YNFKEQ. The J segment lost 1 base and the V segment lost 2 bases, leaving 8 bases of the junction unmatched. The CDR3 DNA follows: TGTGCCAGCAGCCAAACAACGCAGGGGGCAGGCACAGATACGCAGTATTTT. Translation gives CASSQTTQGAGTDTQYF.

This chain uses TRBV4-2 with TRBJ2-1, with 8 bases identical to TRBD2. Judging by the DNA end, TRBJ2-7 fits better; the J call may be wrong. The CDR3 is 17 amino acids. Per germline, CDR1 LGHNA and CDR2 YNFKEQ. The DNA of the CDR3 is TGTGCCAGCAGCCAAGCCCTCCCTAGCGGGCCCTACAATGAGCAGTACTTC. Its protein is CASSQALPSGPYNEQYF.

On this clonotype: One junction end does not reproduce the germline sequence, and a read error may be involved. The chain employs TRBV20-1 and TRBJ2-4; D possibly corresponds to TRBD1 (6 bases). CDR3 size: 15 residues. Germline assignment: CDR1 DFQATT and CDR2 SNEGSKA (reference sequence). The CDR3 coding sequence is TGCAGTGCTAGAAGAGGGGGTGGGGCCAGAAACATTCAGTACTTC. This encodes CSARRGGGARNIQYF.

The V call is TRBV6-5, the J call TRBJ2-2; D unresolved. From germline, CDR1 is MNHEY and CDR2 SVGAGI. V was cut by 6 bases and J by 9 bases, with 14 bases left in between. This CDR3 contains 13 residues. In nucleotides, the CDR3 is TGTGCCAGCAGCCAAACTATGTCGCGGGAGCTGTTTTTT. Its protein product is CASSQTMSRELFF.

Ten or more counts support this clonotype. The chain couples TRBV29-1 to TRBJ2-1; TRBD2 agrees at 12 bases. The CDR3 consists of 15 residues. J was trimmed by 7 bases and V by 7 bases; bases with no gene match: 11. CDR1 and CDR2 (germline): SQVTM, ANQGSEA. The CDR3 nucleotides read TGCAGCGCCTTGGGACTAGCGGGTTTTCGGAATGAGCAGTTCTTC. Its translation is CSALGLAGFRNEQFF.

This clonotype showed up just once. The chain couples TRBV9 to TRBJ2-5; D is possibly TRBD1 or TRBD2 (5 bases each). This CDR3 spans 15 amino acids. Germline CDR1 and CDR2: SGDLS and YYNGEE. Trimming took 3 bases from V and 4 from J, leaving 16 bases between them. CDR3 sequence: CASSAGRADGETQYF. CDR3 nucleotides: TGTGCCAGCAGCGCGGGACGAGCCGATGGAGAGACCCAGTACTTC.

The rearrangement links TRBV6-2 or TRBV6-3 to TRBJ2-1; 12 bases fit TRBD2. There are 17 residues in the CDR3. The germline gives CDR1 MNHEY, CDR2 SVGEGT. J was trimmed by 8 bases and V by 9 bases; bases with no gene match: 17. The CDR3 reads CASGRQKSSGRAYEQFF. DNA of the CDR3: TGTGCCAGTGGTCGGCAGAAGTCTAGCGGGAGGGCGTATGAGCAGTTCTTC.

This sequence joins TRBV7-3 and TRBJ2-3, with 7 bases that match TRBD2. The J segment lost 7 bases and the V segment lost 1 base, leaving 8 bases of the junction unmatched. The germline V gene encodes CDR1 SGHTA and CDR2 FQGTGA. The CDR3 extends over 15 amino acids. The CDR3 coding sequence is TGTGCCAGCAGCTTAATGGCCGGGAGGTTCCATACGCAGTATTTT. Translating gives CASSLMAGRFHTQYF.